The rows below give T cell receptor beta chains drawn from one sample of a study of cytomegalovirus exposure and HLA in healthy donors. Data came from immunoSEQ multiplex PCR; TCRdb stores just in-frame clones and leaves some out. The table has 250,000 or so clones, around 85% seen once. The sequenced sample consisted of PBMCs. The receptors shown here come from a human donor in good health. The CDR3 runs from the conserved cysteine through the conserved F or W. A D gene is named only where the DNA matches it firmly. Clone size appears in some rows only: once, few, many, or a class for an expanded clone.

D: -
V: TRBV7-9
size: -
J: TRBJ2-5
DNA: TGTGCCAGCAGCCCTAGTCTCCAAGAGACCCAGTACTTC
CDR3: CASSPSLQETQYF

D: TRBD1
V: TRBV28
size: -
J: TRBJ2-7
DNA: TGTGCCAGCAGAACCGGGACAGGGAATACCTACGAGCAGTACTTC
CDR3: CASRTGTGNTYEQYF

D: -
V: TRBV6-5
size: once
J: TRBJ2-3
DNA: TGTGCCAGCAGTTACTCTCCGGGAGTGGCAGATACGCAGTATTTT
CDR3: CASSYSPGVADTQYF

D: TRBD1
V: TRBV28
size: -
J: TRBJ1-1
DNA: TGTGCCAGCAACGATGACAGGGGGCGCTCACTTGACCCTGAAGCTTTCTTT
CDR3: CASNDDRGRSLDPEAFF

D: TRBD2
V: TRBV7-8
size: -
J: TRBJ2-1
DNA: TGTGCCAGCAGCACTCCCGGGGGGGCGGAGCAGTTCTTC
CDR3: CASSTPGGAEQFF

D: -
V: TRBV6-5
size: -
J: TRBJ2-7
DNA: TGTGCCAGCAGTTACTCGGGGCGGGGCTTCTACGAGCAGTACTTC
CDR3: CASSYSGRGFYEQYF

D: TRBD1
V: TRBV29-1
size: -
J: TRBJ2-2
DNA: TGCAGCGTTGAAGATCCCAGCGCAGGGGGCACCGGGGAGCTGTTTTTT
CDR3: CSVEDPSAGGTGELFF

D: -
V: TRBV4-3
size: -
J: TRBJ2-7
DNA: TGCGCCAGCAGCCAAGATCTGGGCAGGGCCGAGTCCGAGCAGTACTTC
CDR3: CASSQDLGRAESEQYF

D: TRBD2
V: TRBV9
size: -
J: TRBJ2-5
DNA: TGTGCCAGCAGCGGAGGGACTAGTCAAGAGACCCAGTACTTC
CDR3: CASSGGTSQETQYF

D: TRBD1
V: TRBV7-2
size: -
J: TRBJ1-1
DNA: TGTGCCAGCAGCCGACAGGGGAGCACTGAAGCTTTCTTT
CDR3: CASSRQGSTEAFF

D: TRBD1
V: TRBV6-1
size: -
J: TRBJ2-1
DNA: TGTGCCAGCAGTACAGGCCGACAGGGGGGAGGTGAGCAGTTCTTC
CDR3: CASSTGRQGGGEQFF

D: -
V: TRBV6-5
size: -
J: TRBJ2-7
DNA: TGTGCCAGCAGTTACTCTCGTTTTAAGGGGCCAAGGGAGCAGTACTTC
CDR3: CASSYSRFKGPREQYF

D: TRBD2
V: TRBV7-9
size: -
J: TRBJ2-5
DNA: TGTGCCAGCAGCTACCGACTAGCGGGGGATATAGAGACCCAGTACTTC
CDR3: CASSYRLAGDIETQYF

D: TRBD2
V: TRBV5-1
size: few
J: TRBJ2-7
DNA: TGCGCCAGCAGCTTGGCGGCGGGAGGGCCCCCCGAGCAGTACTTC
CDR3: CASSLAAGGPPEQYF

D: TRBD1
V: TRBV7-3
size: -
J: TRBJ2-1
DNA: TGTGCCAGCAGCCCTGGACAGGCCTACAATGAGCAGTTCTTC
CDR3: CASSPGQAYNEQFF

D: TRBD1
V: TRBV19
size: -
J: TRBJ2-7
DNA: TGTGCCAGTAGTATCGACAGGGGGGACGAGCAGTACTTC
CDR3: CASSIDRGDEQYF

D: -
V: TRBV19
size: once
J: TRBJ2-7
DNA: TGTGCCAGTAGTCTCCGGGGGGCGGGCGTCGAGCAGTACTTC
CDR3: CASSLRGAGVEQYF

D: -
V: TRBV9
size: -
J: TRBJ1-2
DNA: TGTGCCAGCAGCGTAGCCAGGGCAGGTAGCTATGGCTACACCTTC
CDR3: CASSVARAGSYGYTF

D: TRBD2
V: TRBV7-9
size: once
J: TRBJ2-7
DNA: TGTGCCAGCAGCTACGGCGGGAGTAAGTACGAGCAGTACTTC
CDR3: CASSYGGSKYEQYF

D: TRBD2
V: TRBV5-4
size: few
J: TRBJ2-1
DNA: TGTGCCAGCAGCTTGGTCCTGGGGACTAGCGGGACTGAGCAGTTCTTC
CDR3: CASSLVLGTSGTEQFF

D: -
V: TRBV18
size: -
J: TRBJ2-5
DNA: TGTGCCAGCTCACCGGCCACAGGGTCAGAGACCCAGTACTTC
CDR3: CASSPATGSETQYF

D: -
V: TRBV11-2
size: -
J: TRBJ2-2
DNA: TGTGCCAGCAGCCGGAGAGGGAACACCGGGGAGCTGTTTTTT
CDR3: CASSRRGNTGELFF

D: -
V: TRBV7-8
size: -
J: TRBJ1-1
DNA: TGTGCCAGCAGCTTAAAGAATTATGGCTTTCCGAACACTGAAGCTTTCTTT
CDR3: CASSLKNYGFPNTEAFF

D: -
V: TRBV27
size: -
J: TRBJ1-5
DNA: TGTGCCAGCAGTTTATCCCCCAGGGGCGGCAATCAGCCCCAGCATTTT
CDR3: CASSLSPRGGNQPQHF